A single sample gave rise to the 20 T cell receptor beta chains below, sequenced in a study of blood T cell repertoires in COVID-19. Produced via immunoSEQ multiplex PCR; TCRdb's table is partial and in-frame only. The data contain about 130,000 clones, approximately 81% of them singletons. The sequencing sample was made of peripheral blood. Every receptor here comes from a man aged 55 to 70 with acute or convalescent COVID-19.

This clone was found once. The chain joins TRBV12-3 or TRBV12-4 to TRBJ1-1, with TRBD1 identical over 8 bases. J lost 7 bases, V lost 5 bases, and 3 bases had no gene match. This CDR3 contains 12 residues. CDR3 in DNA: TGTGCCAGCAGTCAACAGGGGGTTGAAGCTTTCTTT. Protein product: CASSQQGVEAFF.

This clone was picked up a small number of times. The chain links TRBV5-6 to TRBJ1-2; 7 positions agree with TRBD1. Germline V gene data show CDR1 as SGHDT and CDR2 as YYEEEE. CDR3 length equals 15 residues. Germline trimming cut 2 bases from V and 4 bases from J; bases unmatched to any gene: 8. In nucleotides, the CDR3 is TGTGCCAGCAGCTTTGGTAACAGGGGCGCCTATGGCTACACCTTC. This sequence encodes CASSFGNRGAYGYTF.

The chain uses TRBV5-8 and TRBJ1-2; the match to TRBD1 covers 9 bases. Germline-derived CDR1 and CDR2 are SGHTS and YDEGEE. V shed 1 base, J shed 9 bases, and the junction held 7 bases outside the gene matches. The CDR3 loop spans 14 amino acids. Here the CDR3 DNA reads TGTGCCAGCAGCTTGACCGGGACAGGGTTGCGCTACACCTTC. Translated, it gives CASSLTGTGLRYTF.

A few counts support this clone. The genes are TRBV7-3 and TRBJ2-2; D is ambiguous. This CDR3 is 14 amino acids long. Germline values: CDR1 SGHTA, CDR2 FQGTGA. V dropped 0 bases and J dropped 7 bases, with 9 bases sitting between them. The CDR3 region is CASSLTNSGGELFF. In DNA, the CDR3 is TGTGCCAGCAGCTTAACGAATTCCGGCGGGGAGCTGTTTTTT.

The CDR3 nucleotides are TGTGCCAGCAGTTCAGGACAGGGGTATCAGCCCCAGCATTTT. It codes for CASSSGQGYQPQHF. This sequence joins TRBV6-5 and TRBJ1-5; TRBD1 agrees at 9 bases. Trimming removed 4 bases from V and 5 bases from J; junction bases left unmatched: 3. The CDR3 is made up of 14 amino acids. Per germline, CDR1 MNHEY and CDR2 SVGAGI.

V and J are TRBV6-5 and TRBJ1-6, with D possibly TRBD1 on 5 matching bases. Trimming took off 7 bases at V and 8 bases at J, with 15 bases between the two ends. CDR3 length: 14 amino acids. CDR1 is MNHEY, CDR2 SVGAGI, per germline. The CDR3 DNA reads TGTGCCAGCACATCCGGTGGGGGGTATTCACCCCTCCACTTT. Translated: CASTSGGGYSPLHF.

This chain links TRBV2 with TRBJ2-7; the D gene is possibly TRBD2 (5 bases). Germline CDR1 is SNHLY and CDR2 is FYNNEI. The V end was cut by 5 bases, the J end by 1 base, with 12 bases between. This CDR3 spans 14 amino acids. CDR3 DNA sequence: TGTGCCAGCAGTTGGCAGGAGGCTTCCTACGAGCAGTACTTC. Protein product: CASSWQEASYEQYF.

V usage is TRBV7-9 and J usage is TRBJ1-1; 9 positions agree with TRBD1. The CDR3 covers 16 residues. Germline V gene sequence: CDR1 SEHNR, CDR2 FQNEAQ (reference sequence). The V and J ends lost 5 bases and 5 bases, in that order; junction bases with no gene match: 12. CDR3 region: CASSTDPGQGLTEAFF. The CDR3 bases are TGTGCCAGCAGCACCGACCCGGGACAGGGATTGACTGAAGCTTTCTTT.

Only one count was recorded for this clone. This chain links TRBV29-1 with TRBJ1-2; 10 positions agree with TRBD1. The CDR3 runs to 16 residues. Unmatched junction bases numbered 12, after V lost 6 bases and J lost 2 bases. Germline CDR1 reads SQVTM; CDR2 reads ANQGSEA. DNA for the CDR3: TGCAGCGTGCTCGCCGACCGACAGGGGGCGAACTATGGCTACACCTTC. This sequence encodes CSVLADRQGANYGYTF.

This sequence joins TRBV24-1 and TRBJ1-1; no definite D call. Germline loops: CDR1 KGHDR, CDR2 SFDVKD. The CDR3 runs to 15 residues. V dropped 5 bases and J dropped 4 bases, with 16 bases sitting between them. The CDR3 sequence: CATSASGEASTEAFF. The CDR3 coding sequence is TGTGCCACCAGTGCCAGCGGGGAGGCAAGCACTGAAGCTTTCTTT.

As concerns this clone: Other DNA sequences of this sample code for an identical CDR3. This chain uses TRBV19 with TRBJ1-5; D gene ambiguous. Looked up from germline, CDR1 is LNHDA and CDR2 is SQIVND (reference sequence). There are 13 residues in the CDR3. V lost 7 bases and J lost 2, with 9 bases in between. CDR3 residues: CASTGQGNQPQHF. The DNA for the CDR3 is TGTGCCAGTACCGGCCAGGGCAATCAGCCCCAGCATTTT. Complete variable domain (other parts from reference TRBV19 and TRBJ1-5): DGGITQSPKYLFRKEGQNVTLSCEQNLNHDAMYWYRQDPGQGLRLIYYSQIVNDFQKGDIAEGYSVSREKKESFPLTVTSAQKNPTAFYLCASTGQGNQPQHFGDGTRLSIL.

The chain couples TRBV5-5 to TRBJ1-1; TRBD1 is a possible D gene (5 bases). The CDR3 is 12 amino acids. From germline, CDR1 is SGHKS and CDR2 YYEKEE (reference sequence). The germline V and J ends were trimmed by 2 bases and 4 bases, with 6 bases remaining between them. The DNA of the CDR3 is TGTGCCAGCAGCTTCCAGGGCACTGAAGCTTTCTTT. Protein sequence: CASSFQGTEAFF.

The chain uses TRBV7-3 and TRBJ2-3; no firm D call. Trimming took 5 bases from V and 0 from J, leaving 12 bases between them. CDR3 length equals 15 residues. The V gene's germline CDR1 is SGHTA and CDR2 FQGTGA. CDR3 region: CASSLTPTSTDTQYF. DNA for the CDR3: TGTGCCAGCAGCCTGACACCTACTAGCACAGATACGCAGTATTTT.

This clone occurred a few times. This chain links TRBV5-1 with TRBJ2-7; D is perhaps TRBD1 (5 bases). The CDR3 has 15 amino acids. Trimming stripped 0 bases from V and 2 bases from J, with 12 bases between. CDR1 and CDR2 from the germline V gene are SGHRS and YFSETQ. The CDR3 DNA sequence: TGCGCCAGCAGCTTGGGGTCCAGGGTGCCCTACGAGCAGTACTTC. Amino acid sequence: CASSLGSRVPYEQYF.

The V call is TRBV5-1, the J call TRBJ1-4; D not resolved. The length of the CDR3 is 16 residues. V lost 6 bases and J lost 2, with 17 bases in between. Germline CDR1 is SGHRS and CDR2 is YFSETQ. The CDR3 DNA reads TGCGCCAGCAACAGCGGTAGGCTCGCGACTAATGAAAAACTGTTTTTT. Translated: CASNSGRLATNEKLFF.

Written as DNA, the CDR3 is TGTGCCACCAGTGATGTGACAGGTAAACACGGTGAGCAGTTCTTC. It yields the protein CATSDVTGKHGEQFF. The V gene is TRBV24-1, the J gene TRBJ2-1; D possibly corresponds to TRBD1 (6 bases). Trimming shortened V by 3 bases and J by 9 bases, and 17 bases separated the two germline ends. The CDR3 has 15 residues. Germline V gene data show CDR1 as KGHDR and CDR2 as SFDVKD.

The V call is TRBV27, the J call TRBJ1-1; D gene uncertain. With 5 bases removed from V and 1 base from J, the gap between germline ends came to 8 bases. The CDR3 is 13 residues long. Germline V gene sequence: CDR1 MNHEY, CDR2 SMNVEV (reference sequence). CDR3 sequence reads: CASSAPGNTEAFF. The CDR3 region has the DNA TGTGCCAGCAGTGCCCCGGGGAACACTGAAGCTTTCTTT.

This chain joins TRBV4-1 and TRBJ1-4; 7 nucleotides align to TRBD1. Germline V CDR1 and CDR2: MGHRA, YSYEKL. This CDR3 is built from 17 residues. Unmatched junction bases numbered 12, after V lost 1 base and J lost 7 bases. CDR3 protein: CASSQGIQTGRSEKLFF. The CDR3 region has the DNA TGCGCCAGCAGCCAAGGGATACAGACAGGGCGGAGTGAAAAACTGTTTTTT.

This clone was found once. The rearrangement joins TRBV5-1 to TRBJ1-6; TRBD1 matches 7 bases. Trimming cost V 0 bases and J 5 bases; bases outside gene matches: 5. The CDR3 is 16 residues long. CDR1 SGHRS and CDR2 YFSETQ come from the germline V gene. CDR3 DNA sequence: TGCGCCAGCAGCTTGGTACCCACAGGGGATAATTCACCCCTCCACTTT. Its translation is CASSLVPTGDNSPLHF.

The rearrangement uses TRBV12-3 or TRBV12-4 and TRBJ1-1; perhaps TRBD1 as D (6 bases). V lost 5 bases, J lost 10 bases, and 14 bases lay in between. The CDR3 totals 12 residues. The chain's CDR3 is CASSPRQEAAFF. The CDR3 bases are TGTGCCAGCAGTCCCCGACAGGAGGCAGCTTTCTTT.